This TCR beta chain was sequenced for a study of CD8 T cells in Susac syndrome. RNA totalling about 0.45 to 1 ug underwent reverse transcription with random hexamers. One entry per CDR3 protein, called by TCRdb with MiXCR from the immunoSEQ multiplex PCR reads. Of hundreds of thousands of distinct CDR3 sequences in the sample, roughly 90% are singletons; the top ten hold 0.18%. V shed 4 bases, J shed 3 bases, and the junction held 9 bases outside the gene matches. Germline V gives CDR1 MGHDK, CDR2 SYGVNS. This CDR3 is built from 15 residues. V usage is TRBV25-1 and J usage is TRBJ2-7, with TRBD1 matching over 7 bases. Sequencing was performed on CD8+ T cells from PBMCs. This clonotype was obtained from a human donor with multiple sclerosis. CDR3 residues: CASSAWDSLYYEQYF. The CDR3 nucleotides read TGTGCCAGCAGTGCATGGGACAGTCTATACTACGAGCAGTACTTC.